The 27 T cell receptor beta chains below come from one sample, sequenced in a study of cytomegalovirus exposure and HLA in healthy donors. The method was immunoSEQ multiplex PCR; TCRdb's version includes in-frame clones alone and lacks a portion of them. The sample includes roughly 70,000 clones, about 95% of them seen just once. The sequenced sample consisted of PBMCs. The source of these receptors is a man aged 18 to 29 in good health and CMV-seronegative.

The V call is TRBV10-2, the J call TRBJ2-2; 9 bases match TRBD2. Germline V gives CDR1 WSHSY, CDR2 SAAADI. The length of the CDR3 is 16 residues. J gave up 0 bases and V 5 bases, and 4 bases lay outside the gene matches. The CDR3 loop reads CASSIPSGANTGELFF. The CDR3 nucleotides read TGCGCCAGCAGTATCCCTAGCGGGGCGAACACCGGGGAGCTGTTTTTT.

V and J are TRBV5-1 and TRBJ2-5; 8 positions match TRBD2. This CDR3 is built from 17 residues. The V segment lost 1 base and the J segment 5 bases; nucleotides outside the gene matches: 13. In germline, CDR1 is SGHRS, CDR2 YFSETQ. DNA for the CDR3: TGCGCCAGCAGCTTGAGCGGGACTAGGGTCGGGTTGGAGACCCAGTACTTC. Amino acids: CASSLSGTRVGLETQYF.

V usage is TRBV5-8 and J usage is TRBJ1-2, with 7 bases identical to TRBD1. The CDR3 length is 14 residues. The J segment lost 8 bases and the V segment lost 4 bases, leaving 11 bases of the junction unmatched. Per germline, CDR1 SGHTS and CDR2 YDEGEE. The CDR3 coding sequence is TGTGCCAGCAGCGCTGGTACAGGGGTTGAGGGCTACACCTTC. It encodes CASSAGTGVEGYTF.

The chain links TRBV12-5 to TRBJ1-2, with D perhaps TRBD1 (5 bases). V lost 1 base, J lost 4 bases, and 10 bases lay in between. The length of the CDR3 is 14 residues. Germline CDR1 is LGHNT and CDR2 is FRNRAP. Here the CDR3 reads CASGLGGHSYGYTF. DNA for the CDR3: TGTGCTAGTGGTTTGGGCGGACACTCCTATGGCTACACCTTC.

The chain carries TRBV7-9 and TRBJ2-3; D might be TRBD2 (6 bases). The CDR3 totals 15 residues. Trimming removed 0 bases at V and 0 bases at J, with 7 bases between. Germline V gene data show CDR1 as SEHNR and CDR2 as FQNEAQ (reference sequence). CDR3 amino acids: CASSLAGGSTDTQYF. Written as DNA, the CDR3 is TGTGCCAGCAGCTTAGCCGGGGGTAGCACAGATACGCAGTATTTT.

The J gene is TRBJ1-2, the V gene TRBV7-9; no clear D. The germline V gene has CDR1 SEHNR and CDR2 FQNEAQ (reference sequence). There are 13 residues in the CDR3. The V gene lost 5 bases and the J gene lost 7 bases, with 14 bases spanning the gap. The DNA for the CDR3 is TGTGCCAGCAGCGCCACAAGGAGACTTGGCTACACCTTC. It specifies CASSATRRLGYTF.

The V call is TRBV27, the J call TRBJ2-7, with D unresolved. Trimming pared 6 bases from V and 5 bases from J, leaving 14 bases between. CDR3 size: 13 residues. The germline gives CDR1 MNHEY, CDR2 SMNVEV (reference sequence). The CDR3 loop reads CASRAYEADEQYF. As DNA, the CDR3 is TGTGCCAGCAGGGCTTACGAGGCCGACGAGCAGTACTTC.

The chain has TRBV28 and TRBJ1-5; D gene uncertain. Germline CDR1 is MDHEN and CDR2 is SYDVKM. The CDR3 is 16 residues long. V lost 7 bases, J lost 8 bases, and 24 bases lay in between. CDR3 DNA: TGTGCCAGCACGTCGGTGGGTGGACTATCAATCAAGCCCCAGCATTTT. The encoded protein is CASTSVGGLSIKPQHF.

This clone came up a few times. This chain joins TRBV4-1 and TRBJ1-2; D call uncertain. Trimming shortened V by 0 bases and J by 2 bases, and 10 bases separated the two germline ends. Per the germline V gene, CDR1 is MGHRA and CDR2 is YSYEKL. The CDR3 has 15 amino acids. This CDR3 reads CASSQDEERNYGYTF. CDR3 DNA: TGCGCCAGCAGCCAAGATGAGGAAAGGAACTATGGCTACACCTTC.

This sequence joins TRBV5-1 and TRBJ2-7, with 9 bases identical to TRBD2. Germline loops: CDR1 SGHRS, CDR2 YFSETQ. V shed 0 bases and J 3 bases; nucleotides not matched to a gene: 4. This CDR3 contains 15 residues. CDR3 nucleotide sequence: TGCGCCAGCAGCTTGGTGCGGGGGGGCCTCTACGAGCAGTACTTC. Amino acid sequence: CASSLVRGGLYEQYF.

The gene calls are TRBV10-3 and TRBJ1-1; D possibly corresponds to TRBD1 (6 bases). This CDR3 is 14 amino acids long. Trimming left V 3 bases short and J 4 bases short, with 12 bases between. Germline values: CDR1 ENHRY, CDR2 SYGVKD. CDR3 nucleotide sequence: TGTGCCATCAGTGAAGTGCAAGGGGGCACTGAAGCTTTCTTT. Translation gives CAISEVQGGTEAFF.

The CDR3 region has the DNA TGTGCCAGCAGTTATGATCTGGGGAGCGAGCAGTACTTC. It is translated as CASSYDLGSEQYF. The chain carries TRBV27 and TRBJ2-7; TRBD2 is a possible D gene (5 bases). CDR1 is MNHEY and CDR2 is SMNVEV in the germline V gene (reference sequence). The germline V and J ends were trimmed by 4 bases and 6 bases, with 13 bases remaining between them. This CDR3 contains 13 residues.

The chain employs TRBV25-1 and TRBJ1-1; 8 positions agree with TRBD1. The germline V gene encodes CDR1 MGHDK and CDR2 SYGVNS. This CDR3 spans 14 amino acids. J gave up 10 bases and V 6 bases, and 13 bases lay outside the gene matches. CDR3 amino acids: CASRTTGGGWGAFF. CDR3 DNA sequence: TGTGCCAGCAGAACCACAGGGGGAGGATGGGGAGCTTTCTTT.

CDR3 coding DNA: TGCAGCGTTACTAGGACAGGGCCCTACGAGCAGTACTTC. It encodes CSVTRTGPYEQYF. This sequence joins TRBV29-1 and TRBJ2-7; 8 bases align to TRBD1. Germline trimming cut 5 bases from V and 2 bases from J; bases unmatched to any gene: 5. From germline, CDR1 is SQVTM and CDR2 ANQGSEA. The CDR3 extends over 13 amino acids.

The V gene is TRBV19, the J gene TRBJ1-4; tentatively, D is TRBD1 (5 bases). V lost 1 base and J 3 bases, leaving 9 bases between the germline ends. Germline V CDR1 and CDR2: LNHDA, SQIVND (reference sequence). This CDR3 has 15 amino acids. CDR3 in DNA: TGTGCCAGTAGTATAGCCAGGGCCCCTAATGAAAAACTGTTTTTT. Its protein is CASSIARAPNEKLFF.

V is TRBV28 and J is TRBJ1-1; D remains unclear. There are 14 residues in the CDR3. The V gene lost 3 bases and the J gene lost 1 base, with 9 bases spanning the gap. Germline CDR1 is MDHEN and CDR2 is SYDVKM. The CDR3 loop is CASSFMRANTEAFF. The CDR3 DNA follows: TGTGCCAGCAGTTTTATGAGGGCGAACACTGAAGCTTTCTTT.

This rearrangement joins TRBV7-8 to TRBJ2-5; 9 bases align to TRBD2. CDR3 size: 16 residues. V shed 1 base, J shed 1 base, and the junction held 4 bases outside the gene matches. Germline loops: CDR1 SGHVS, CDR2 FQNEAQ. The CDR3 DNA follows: TGTGCCAGCAGCTTAGTAGGGCGGGGGGGCCAAGAGACCCAGTACTTC. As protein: CASSLVGRGGQETQYF.

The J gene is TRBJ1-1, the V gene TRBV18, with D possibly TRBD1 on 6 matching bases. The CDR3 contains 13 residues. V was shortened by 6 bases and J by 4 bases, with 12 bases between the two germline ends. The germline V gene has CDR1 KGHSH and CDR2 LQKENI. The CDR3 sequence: CASSPYRATEAFF. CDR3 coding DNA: TGTGCCAGCTCCCCTTACAGGGCCACTGAAGCTTTCTTT. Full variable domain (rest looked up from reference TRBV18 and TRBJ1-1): NAGVMQNPRHLVRRRGQEARLRCSPMKGHSHVYWYRQLPEEGLKFMVYLQKENIIDESGMPKERFSAEFPKEGPSILRIQQVVRGDSAAYFCASSPYRATEAFFGQGTRLTVV.

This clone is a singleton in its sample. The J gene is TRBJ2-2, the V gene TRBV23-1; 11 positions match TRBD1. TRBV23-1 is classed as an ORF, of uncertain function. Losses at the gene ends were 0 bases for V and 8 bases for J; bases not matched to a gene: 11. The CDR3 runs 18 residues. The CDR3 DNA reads TGCGCCAGCAGTCAATCCCCCATAGGACAGGGGGCACCGGGGGAGCTGTTTTTT. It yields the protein CASSQSPIGQGAPGELFF.

The CDR3 DNA is TGTGCCAGTAGTTCCCACCCTGCCGGGACAGAGCAGTTCTTC. Amino acid sequence: CASSSHPAGTEQFF. The rearrangement uses TRBV19 and TRBJ2-1; a possible D gene is TRBD1 (6 bases). The germline V gene encodes CDR1 LNHDA and CDR2 SQIVND (reference sequence). This CDR3 is 14 amino acids long. The V end lost 5 bases, the J end lost 10 bases, and 18 bases lay between the germline ends. The entire variable domain, with the rest obtained from reference TRBV19 and TRBJ2-1, is as follows: DGGITQSPKYLFRKEGQNVTLSCEQNLNHDAMYWYRQDPGQGLRLIYYSQIVNDFQKGDIAEGYSVSREKKESFPLTVTSAQKNPTAFYLCASSSHPAGTEQFFGPGTRLTVL.

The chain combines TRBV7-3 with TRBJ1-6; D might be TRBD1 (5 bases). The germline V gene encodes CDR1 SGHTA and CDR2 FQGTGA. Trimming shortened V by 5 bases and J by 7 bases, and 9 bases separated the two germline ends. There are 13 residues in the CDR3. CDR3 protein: CASSPGQNSPLHF. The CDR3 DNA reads TGTGCCAGCAGCCCAGGGCAGAATTCACCCCTCCACTTT. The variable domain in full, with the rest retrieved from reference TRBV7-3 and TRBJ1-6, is GAGVSQTPSNKVTEKGKYVELRCDPISGHTALYWYRQSLGQGPEFLIYFQGTGAADDSGLPNDRFFAVRPEGSVSTLKIQRTERGDSAVYLCASSPGQNSPLHFGNGTRLTVT.

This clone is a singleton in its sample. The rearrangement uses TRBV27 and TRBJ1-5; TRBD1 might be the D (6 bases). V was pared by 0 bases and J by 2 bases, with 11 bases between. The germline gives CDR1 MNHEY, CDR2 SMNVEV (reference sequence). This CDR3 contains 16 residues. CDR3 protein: CASSLSAGAGNQPQHF. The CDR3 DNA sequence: TGTGCCAGCAGTTTATCGGCAGGGGCGGGCAATCAGCCCCAGCATTTT.

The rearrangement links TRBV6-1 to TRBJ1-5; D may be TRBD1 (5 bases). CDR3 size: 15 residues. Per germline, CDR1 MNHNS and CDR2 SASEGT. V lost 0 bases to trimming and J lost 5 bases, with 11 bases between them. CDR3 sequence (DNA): TGTGCCAGCAGTGAAGCGTCAGGGAATCATCAGCCCCAGCATTTT. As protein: CASSEASGNHQPQHF.

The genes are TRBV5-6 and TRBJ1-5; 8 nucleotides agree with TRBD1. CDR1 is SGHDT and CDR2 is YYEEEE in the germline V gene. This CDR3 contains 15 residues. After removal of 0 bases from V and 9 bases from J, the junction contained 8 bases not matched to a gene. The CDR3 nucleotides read TGTGCCAGCAGCTTGGCCGGGACAGGCATGCGGCCCCAGCATTTT. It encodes CASSLAGTGMRPQHF.

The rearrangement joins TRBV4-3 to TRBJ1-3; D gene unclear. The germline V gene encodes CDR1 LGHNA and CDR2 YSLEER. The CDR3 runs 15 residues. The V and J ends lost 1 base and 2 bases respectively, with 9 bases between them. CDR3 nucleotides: TGCGCCAGCAGCCAAGGGCCCCAGGCTGGAAACACCATATATTTT. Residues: CASSQGPQAGNTIYF.

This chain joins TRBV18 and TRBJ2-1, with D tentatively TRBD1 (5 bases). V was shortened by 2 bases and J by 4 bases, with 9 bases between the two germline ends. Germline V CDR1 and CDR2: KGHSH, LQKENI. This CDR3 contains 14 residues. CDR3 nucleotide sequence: TGTGCCAGCTCACCATTCGACAGTTACAATGAGCAGTTCTTC. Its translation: CASSPFDSYNEQFF.

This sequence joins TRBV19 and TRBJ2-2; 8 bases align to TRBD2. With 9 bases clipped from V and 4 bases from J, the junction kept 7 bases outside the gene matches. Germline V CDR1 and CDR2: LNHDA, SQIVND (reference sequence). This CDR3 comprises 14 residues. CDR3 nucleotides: TGTGCCAGCGTCGGGGGGGCGGGCACCGGGGAGCTGTTTTTT. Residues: CASVGGAGTGELFF.